The sample holds a few counts of the clone carrying this T cell receptor (beta chain). Its specificity is unknown. Per germline, CDR1 DFQATT and CDR2 SNEGSKA (reference sequence). J was trimmed by 4 bases and V by 5 bases; bases with no gene match: 12. The CDR3 is 15 residues long. Using RNA transcripts as the source, TCR beta CDR3 regions were amplified. A set of HTBI primers served as the primers for a first-round RT-PCR of the TCR CDR3. TCRdb processed the multiplex PCR reads anew with MiXCR; each CDR3 protein has one entry. The table records about 300,000 distinct CDR3 sequences, about 19% of them present only once. The sample is drawn from a study of T cells in Graves' hyperthyroidism and ophthalmopathy. Study results and limitations: Among thyroid clonotypes expanded above 0.001, most also appeared in blood. Ophthalmopathy, which appeared later, was predicted by the model a median about 6 months before onset.

Uncontrolled infection, other autoimmune disease, pregnancy or lactation led to exclusion. The clonotype was recovered from a man aged 50 to 60 with Graves' ophthalmopathy. Specimen: blood. The genes are TRBV20-1 and TRBJ2-3, with 7 bases fitting TRBD1. The CDR3 sequence: CSAGNRGLGPDTQYF. The CDR3 DNA follows: TGCAGTGCTGGTAACAGGGGATTAGGCCCAGATACGCAGTATTTT.